This TCR beta chain is from a study of T cell repertoires in cytomegalovirus infection. In TCRdb, the reads were re-called with MiXCR into one record per CDR3 protein. Of 650,000 to 900,000 distinct CDR3 sequences listed, 32% are singletons. The CDR3 is 16 residues long. The germline V gene has CDR1 SGHTA and CDR2 FQGNSA. Notes on this clonotype: Its target is unknown. The junction and the germline gene differ at one end; a read error may be behind it.

The specimen was cultured CD8+ T cells from PBMCs, collected from culture after CMV antigen stimulation. The source of this sequence is a human donor in good health (CMV status not recorded). Some clones in this sample may be carry-over from other donors' samples. The chain carries TRBV7-2 and TRBJ2-3; D not resolved. This CDR3 is CASSLAANTVLDMQYF. For the CDR3, the DNA is TGTGCCAGCAGCTTAGCGGCGAATACGGTTTTAGATATGCAGTATTTT.